A single sample is the source of the 13 T cell receptor beta chains below, sequenced in a study of shared clonotypes between healthy human individuals. TCRdb's table, derived via immunoSEQ multiplex PCR, lists solely in-frame clones and lacks some. The sample includes a few million clones, less than 95% of them seen just once. The sample taken for sequencing was naive CD4+ T cells from PBMCs. Subset in this sample: CD45RA+ positively selected. The receptors come from a man younger than 35 in good health. Some clones in this sample may be carry-over from other donors' samples.

The chain employs TRBV7-8 and TRBJ2-3, with TRBD2 as a possible D gene (6 bases). V was clipped by 1 base and J by 1 base, with 12 bases between them. The CDR3 loop spans 16 amino acids. Germline CDR1 and CDR2: SGHVS and FQNEAQ. The CDR3 bases are TGTGCCAGCAGCTTAGAGCGGGCTTCCCGCACAGATACGCAGTATTTT. Amino acids: CASSLERASRTDTQYF.

This clone has just one count. The V call is TRBV28, the J call TRBJ1-6; 7 positions agree with TRBD1. From germline, CDR1 is MDHEN and CDR2 SYDVKM. The CDR3 is 13 amino acids. The V and J ends lost 7 bases and 10 bases, in that order; junction bases with no gene match: 7. The CDR3 loop is CASTWQGVSPLHF. The CDR3 bases are TGTGCCAGCACATGGCAGGGGGTCTCACCCCTCCACTTT.

The V gene is TRBV7-2, the J gene TRBJ1-1; tentatively, D is TRBD1 (6 bases). The CDR3 runs 16 residues. The V and J ends lost 3 bases and 1 base respectively, with 15 bases between them. CDR1 SGHTA and CDR2 FQGNSA come from the germline V gene. The CDR3 nucleotides read TGTGCCAGCAGCTTCTTTGCGGGACAACAGAACACTGAAGCTTTCTTT. This encodes CASSFFAGQQNTEAFF.

The table lists this clone with a count of one. The rearrangement uses TRBV5-1 and TRBJ1-1; D call uncertain. CDR1 SGHRS and CDR2 YFSETQ come from the germline V gene. The CDR3 totals 14 residues. Trimming took 4 bases from V and 2 from J, leaving 12 bases between them. Here the CDR3 reads CASSHTWGNTEAFF. The CDR3 DNA reads as TGCGCCAGCAGCCACACCTGGGGTAACACTGAAGCTTTCTTT.

The chain uses TRBV5-4 and TRBJ2-3; D remains unclear. The ends were cut back, 1 base at V and 4 bases at J, with 7 bases in the middle. Germline CDR1 is SGHNT and CDR2 is YYREEE (reference sequence). The CDR3 totals 13 residues. The CDR3 bases are TGTGCCAGCAGCTTGTTCCTTTCAGATACGCAGTATTTT. This translates into CASSLFLSDTQYF.

V gene TRBV7-6 combines with J gene TRBJ2-3, with 10 bases lining up with TRBD1. Germline CDR1 reads SGHVS; CDR2 reads FNYEAQ. This CDR3 is 15 amino acids long. V was pared by 5 bases and J by 3 bases, with 5 bases of the junction left unmatched. The CDR3 sequence is CASSPGTGVTDTQYF. The DNA for the CDR3 is TGTGCCAGCAGCCCCGGGACAGGGGTGACAGATACGCAGTATTTT.

J is TRBJ2-3 and V is TRBV9; a possible D gene is TRBD2 (6 bases). Germline assignment: CDR1 SGDLS and CDR2 YYNGEE. The CDR3 loop spans 15 amino acids. Trimming cost V 4 bases and J 2 bases, with 14 bases left between them. This CDR3 reads CASSPRTSYTDTQYF. Written as DNA, the CDR3 is TGTGCCAGCAGCCCTCGCACTAGCTACACAGATACGCAGTATTTT.

In this sample, this clone turned up once. The CDR3 coding sequence is TGCGCCAGCAGCTTGCAAGGCGATAACAATGAGCAGTTCTTC. It is translated as CASSLQGDNNEQFF. The chain combines TRBV5-1 with TRBJ2-1; no clear D gene. V gave up 1 base and J gave up 5 bases, with 10 bases separating them. Per germline, CDR1 SGHRS and CDR2 YFSETQ. The CDR3 length is 14 residues. Based on the CDR3 plus reference TRBV5-1 and TRBJ2-1, the full variable domain is KAGVTQTPRYLIKTRGQQVTLSCSPISGHRSVSWYQQTPGQGLQFLFEYFSETQRNKGNFPGRFSGRQFSNSRSEMNVSTLELGDSALYLCASSLQGDNNEQFFGPGTRLTVL.

V is TRBV6-1 and J is TRBJ1-2, with 12 positions matching TRBD1. The CDR3 length is 16 residues. V shed 2 bases and J 6 bases; nucleotides not matched to a gene: 7. Germline V CDR1 and CDR2: MNHNS, SASEGT. CDR3 residues: CASSERLGTGGDGYTF. CDR3 coding DNA: TGTGCCAGCAGTGAAAGATTGGGGACAGGGGGCGATGGCTACACCTTC.

A word on this clone: At the DNA level, this CDR3 is encoded by other sequences in the same sample as well. The chain uses TRBV28 and TRBJ2-7; D tentatively reads TRBD1 or TRBD2 (5 bases each). The germline CDR1 and CDR2 sequences are MDHEN and SYDVKM. This CDR3 is built from 14 residues. V was trimmed by 3 bases and J by 2 bases, leaving 11 bases between them. CDR3 loop: CASSLTGDPYEQYF. CDR3 in DNA: TGTGCCAGCAGTTTGACTGGGGACCCCTACGAGCAGTACTTC.

For this clone: Additional DNA sequences in this sample encode the identical CDR3. This chain connects TRBV5-1 to TRBJ2-3; 10 bases agree with TRBD2. The CDR3 runs to 15 residues. From germline, CDR1 is SGHRS and CDR2 YFSETQ. The ends lost 4 bases at V and 0 bases at J; junction bases unmatched: 2. CDR3 residues: CASSPSGSSTDTQYF. The CDR3 region has the DNA TGCGCCAGCAGCCCTAGCGGGAGCAGCACAGATACGCAGTATTTT.

The rearrangement joins TRBV7-9 to TRBJ1-1; perhaps TRBD1 as D (6 bases). V was cut by 8 bases and J by 1 base, with 29 bases left in between. CDR1 is SEHNR, CDR2 FQNEAQ, per germline (reference sequence). This CDR3 has 19 amino acids. CDR3 protein: CASGSRRSGGQGRNTEAFF. The DNA of the CDR3 is TGTGCCAGCGGATCGCGAAGGTCGGGGGGCCAGGGTCGGAACACTGAAGCTTTCTTT.

The chain links TRBV15 to TRBJ1-1; D is possibly TRBD1 (6 bases). The CDR3 spans 16 residues. V gave up 2 bases and J gave up 1 base, with 14 bases separating them. CDR1 and CDR2 from the germline V gene are LNHNV and YYDKDF (reference sequence). CDR3 amino acids: CATSRRPRTANTEAFF. Written as DNA, the CDR3 is TGTGCCACCAGCAGACGACCCCGGACAGCGAACACTGAAGCTTTCTTT.